This T cell receptor beta chain was identified in a study of T cells in Graves' hyperthyroidism and ophthalmopathy. In this sample, this clonotype turned up a few times. Looked up from germline, CDR1 is LGHNA and CDR2 is YNFKEQ. Between the trimmed V and J ends, which lost 0 bases and 3 bases, there was a span of 12 bases. This CDR3 is 16 amino acids long. RNA transcripts yielded amplified TCR beta CDR3 regions. The HTBI primer set served for first-round RT-PCR of the TCR CDR3. TCRdb itself ran the multiplex PCR reads through MiXCR, one entry per CDR3 protein. This sample has roughly 700,000 distinct CDR3 sequences, with around 15% found just once.

The receptor's source is a woman between 18 and 29 years old with Graves' hyperthyroidism. The chain links TRBV4-2 to TRBJ1-5; TRBD1 might be the D (6 bases). Sequencing used blood. The CDR3 DNA reads TGTGCCAGCAGCCAAGATCAAACAGGGAACAATCAGCCCCAGCATTTT. Protein: CASSQDQTGNNQPQHF.